Each of the 19 T cell receptor beta chains below was sequenced from the same sample in a study of blood T cell repertoires in COVID-19. Assay used: immunoSEQ multiplex PCR; TCRdb lists only in-frame clones, some missing. The data hold about 350,000 clones, with approximately 89% observed a single time. The specimen sequenced was peripheral blood. The receptors shown here come from an older woman with COVID-19, enrolled during active disease.

This clone appeared once. The CDR3 is CASSYSIQGGRTEAFF. In DNA, the CDR3 is TGTGCCAGCAGTTACTCCATTCAAGGAGGCAGGACTGAAGCTTTCTTT. This sequence joins TRBV6-5 and TRBJ1-1; no firm D call. CDR3 length: 16 amino acids. Germline values: CDR1 MNHEY, CDR2 SVGAGI. Deletions cut 0 bases from V and 5 bases from J, with 16 bases between.

V and J are TRBV7-2 and TRBJ1-4; D not resolved. This CDR3 is built from 14 residues. V lost 2 bases to trimming and J lost 10 bases, with 14 bases between them. Germline-derived CDR1 and CDR2 are SGHTA and FQGNSA. The CDR3 protein is CASSLTSGLRKLFF. The CDR3 DNA reads TGTGCCAGCAGCTTAACCTCAGGTCTGCGAAAACTGTTTTTT.

The rearrangement uses TRBV18 and TRBJ1-1; 7 nucleotides line up with TRBD1. The CDR3 has 14 residues. CDR1 is KGHSH and CDR2 is LQKENI in the germline V gene. V shed 4 bases, J shed 1 base, and the junction held 3 bases outside the gene matches. The CDR3 bases are TGTGCCAGCTCACATACAGGGGAGAACACTGAAGCTTTCTTT. It translates to CASSHTGENTEAFF.

The chain employs TRBV5-6 and TRBJ2-7, with a tentative D call TRBD2 (5 bases). Germline V gene sequence: CDR1 SGHDT, CDR2 YYEEEE. With 4 bases removed from V and 2 bases from J, the gap between germline ends came to 16 bases. The CDR3 has 15 amino acids. The CDR3 region has the DNA TGTGCCAGCAGCCCTGGGGTCGGGAACGCCTACGAGCAGTACTTC. It encodes CASSPGVGNAYEQYF.

CDR3 residues: CASKVLGRREQYF. CDR3 DNA sequence: TGTGCCAGCAAGGTTTTGGGGCGTCGCGAGCAGTACTTC. The chain combines TRBV6-5 with TRBJ2-7, with D tentatively TRBD1 (5 bases). Germline lookup yields CDR1 MNHEY and CDR2 SVGAGI. This CDR3 contains 13 residues. V lost 7 bases, J lost 6 bases, and 16 bases lay in between.

J is TRBJ1-5 and V is TRBV28; perhaps TRBD1 as D (6 bases). V was clipped by 7 bases and J by 1 base, with 14 bases between them. This CDR3 spans 15 amino acids. Germline V gene data show CDR1 as MDHEN and CDR2 as SYDVKM. CDR3 sequence reads: CASTPGQVSNQPQHF. The DNA for the CDR3 is TGTGCCAGCACCCCGGGACAAGTAAGCAATCAGCCCCAGCATTTT. Drawing the rest from reference TRBV28 and TRBJ1-5, the complete variable domain is DVKVTQSSRYLVKRTGEKVFLECVQDMDHENMFWYRQDPGLGLRLIYFSYDVKMKEKGDIPEGYSVSREKKERFSLILESASTNQTSMYLCASTPGQVSNQPQHFGDGTRLSIL.

This chain joins TRBV18 and TRBJ1-1; D is ambiguous. The V gene lost 1 base and the J gene lost 0 bases, with 6 bases spanning the gap. The CDR3 covers 14 residues. Germline CDR1 is KGHSH and CDR2 is LQKENI. The chain's CDR3 is CASSPQRMNTEAFF. CDR3 nucleotides: TGTGCCAGCTCACCACAGAGGATGAACACTGAAGCTTTCTTT. Full variable domain (missing parts from reference TRBV18 and TRBJ1-1): NAGVMQNPRHLVRRRGQEARLRCSPMKGHSHVYWYRQLPEEGLKFMVYLQKENIIDESGMPKERFSAEFPKEGPSILRIQQVVRGDSAAYFCASSPQRMNTEAFFGQGTRLTVV.

The rearrangement links TRBV28 to TRBJ1-4; D gene unclear. The CDR3 is 14 residues long. V was trimmed by 2 bases and J by 10 bases, leaving 14 bases between them. In germline, CDR1 is MDHEN, CDR2 SYDVKM. The CDR3 DNA sequence: TGTGCCAGCAGTTTACCAGACTCCGGAAGAAAACTGTTTTTT. Translated: CASSLPDSGRKLFF.

This chain links TRBV6-5 with TRBJ1-6; possibly TRBD1 for D (6 bases). CDR1 is MNHEY, CDR2 SVGAGI, per germline. V lost 6 bases and J lost 14, with 20 bases in between. The CDR3 consists of 14 residues. The DNA for the CDR3 is TGTGCCAGCAGCGTCACAGGGTTTAGTGGAACCCTCCACTTT. This gives the protein CASSVTGFSGTLHF.

This chain connects TRBV18 to TRBJ2-7; D perhaps matches TRBD2 (6 bases). CDR1 is KGHSH and CDR2 is LQKENI in the germline V gene. There are 15 residues in the CDR3. V dropped 2 bases and J dropped 0 bases, with 11 bases sitting between them. This CDR3 is CASSPEAGSSYEQYF. For the CDR3, the DNA is TGTGCCAGCTCACCAGAAGCGGGCAGCTCCTACGAGCAGTACTTC. Supplemented by reference TRBV18 and TRBJ2-7, the full variable domain reads NAGVMQNPRHLVRRRGQEARLRCSPMKGHSHVYWYRQLPEEGLKFMVYLQKENIIDESGMPKERFSAEFPKEGPSILRIQQVVRGDSAAYFCASSPEAGSSYEQYFGPGTRLTVT.

This clone showed up just once. This chain links TRBV7-9 with TRBJ2-7; D is ambiguous. The V end lost 1 base, the J end lost 5 bases, and 12 bases lay between the germline ends. Germline assignment: CDR1 SEHNR and CDR2 FQNEAQ (reference sequence). This CDR3 has 14 residues. CDR3 nucleotide sequence: TGTGCCAGCAGCTTAGGTGGGCGATTGGACGAGCAGTACTTC. Residues: CASSLGGRLDEQYF. Complete variable domain (other parts from reference TRBV7-9 and TRBJ2-7): DTGVSQNPRHKITKRGQNVTFRCDPISEHNRLYWYRQTLGQGPEFLTYFQNEAQLEKSRLLSDRFSAERPKGSFSTLEIQRTEQGDSAMYLCASSLGGRLDEQYFGPGTRLTVT.

The chain joins TRBV5-1 to TRBJ1-2; 7 bases align to TRBD1. V trimming: 4 bases; J trimming: 5 bases; junction bases outside the gene matches: 8. CDR1 SGHRS and CDR2 YFSETQ come from the germline V gene. The CDR3 extends over 14 amino acids. The CDR3 nucleotides are TGCGCCAGCAGCAGCGAGGGACAGTCTTATGGCTACACCTTC. Its protein is CASSSEGQSYGYTF.

CDR3 DNA: TGCGCCAGCAGCCAAGCTGACAGGGGCATTATCGAGCTGTTTTTT. Translation: CASSQADRGIIELFF. The chain links TRBV4-1 to TRBJ2-2, with 8 bases matching TRBD1. The CDR3 is 15 amino acids. The germline V gene encodes CDR1 MGHRA and CDR2 YSYEKL. J lost 11 bases, V lost 1 base, and 9 bases had no gene match.

This clone was detected once. The V and J genes are TRBV9 and TRBJ2-5; no reliable D call. This CDR3 has 14 amino acids. Germline loops: CDR1 SGDLS, CDR2 YYNGEE. Trimming removed 4 bases from V and 2 bases from J, with 12 bases in between. The CDR3 here is CASSLATQQETQYF. The CDR3 DNA follows: TGTGCCAGCAGCCTGGCGACTCAACAAGAGACCCAGTACTTC.

The gene calls are TRBV7-3 and TRBJ1-1; 7 bases agree with TRBD1. Unmatched junction bases numbered 0, after V lost 4 bases and J lost 1 base. There are 13 residues in the CDR3. The germline gives CDR1 SGHTA, CDR2 FQGTGA. CDR3 in amino acids: CASSWDRNTEAFF. The CDR3 bases are TGTGCCAGCAGCTGGGACAGGAACACTGAAGCTTTCTTT. The variable domain in full, completed from reference TRBV7-3 and TRBJ1-1, reads GAGVSQTPSNKVTEKGKYVELRCDPISGHTALYWYRQSLGQGPEFLIYFQGTGAADDSGLPNDRFFAVRPEGSVSTLKIQRTERGDSAVYLCASSWDRNTEAFFGQGTRLTVV.

The chain combines TRBV14 with TRBJ2-3, with a possible D match to TRBD1 (5 bases). The germline CDR1 and CDR2 sequences are SGHDN and FVKESK. This CDR3 spans 16 amino acids. Trimming cost V 0 bases and J 0 bases, with 10 bases left between them. CDR3 nucleotide sequence: TGTGCCAGCAGCCAAGATCAGGGCAGTAGCACAGATACGCAGTATTTT. It specifies CASSQDQGSSTDTQYF.

The sample holds one count of this clone. This chain uses TRBV28 with TRBJ2-5; weak D call: TRBD2 (7 bases). In germline, CDR1 is MDHEN, CDR2 SYDVKM. The CDR3 is 14 amino acids. The germline V and J ends were trimmed by 5 bases and 5 bases, with 15 bases remaining between them. The CDR3 DNA follows: TGTGCCAGCAGTATGGGGGGGCTGCCCGAGACCCAGTACTTC. Its protein product is CASSMGGLPETQYF. Full variable domain (remainder filled in from reference TRBV28 and TRBJ2-5): DVKVTQSSRYLVKRTGEKVFLECVQDMDHENMFWYRQDPGLGLRLIYFSYDVKMKEKGDIPEGYSVSREKKERFSLILESASTNQTSMYLCASSMGGLPETQYFGPGTRLLVL.

CDR3 region: CASSAVAGTEAFF. The CDR3 DNA reads as TGTGCCAGCTCAGCGGTTGCGGGCACTGAAGCTTTCTTT. The chain couples TRBV18 to TRBJ1-1, with D uncertain. CDR3 length: 13 residues. Trimming stripped 5 bases from V and 4 bases from J, with 11 bases between. CDR1 is KGHSH and CDR2 is LQKENI in the germline V gene. The full variable domain, rest sourced from reference TRBV18 and TRBJ1-1, is NAGVMQNPRHLVRRRGQEARLRCSPMKGHSHVYWYRQLPEEGLKFMVYLQKENIIDESGMPKERFSAEFPKEGPSILRIQQVVRGDSAAYFCASSAVAGTEAFFGQGTRLTVV.

The chain is built from TRBV2 and TRBJ1-5; D gene unclear. This CDR3 has 14 residues. The V end was cut by 6 bases, the J end by 3 bases, with 12 bases between. CDR1 is SNHLY and CDR2 is FYNNEI in the germline V gene. The CDR3 nucleotides read TGTGCCAGCAGCGTCCAACAGAACAATCAGCCCCAGCATTTT. This gives the protein CASSVQQNNQPQHF. The whole variable domain, filled in from reference TRBV2 and TRBJ1-5, reads EPEVTQTPSHQVTQMGQEVILRCVPISNHLYFYWYRQILGQKVEFLVSFYNNEISEKSEIFDDQFSVERPDGSNFTLKIRSTKLEDSAMYFCASSVQQNNQPQHFGDGTRLSIL.